Following are 7 T cell receptor beta chains from one sample sequenced in a study of OX40 agonist ivuxolimab in advanced cancers. Receptor amplification or capture employed the immunoSEQ multiplex PCR assay. This is the immuneACCESS table as TCRdb keeps it, with only in-frame sequences that have V and J called. A part of the clones is gone; compared with another copy, unresolved V genes explain less than half, and the rest is unexplained. The sample yields around 52,000 clones; 75% to 85% were counted once. The top ten clonotypes cover 3.1% of the sample. The specimen was CD4+ or CD8+ T cells sorted from blood, collected in a trial of the OX40 agonist ivuxolimab. Every receptor here comes from an adult with an advanced solid tumor such as melanoma, head and neck, liver or kidney cancer.

J is TRBJ1-2 and V is TRBV19; possibly TRBD1 for D (5 bases). The CDR3 sequence is 12 residues long. V gave up 7 bases and J gave up 5 bases, with 11 bases separating them. Germline V gene data show CDR1 as LNHDA and CDR2 as SQIVND (reference sequence). Written as DNA, the CDR3 is TGTGCCAGTAATAACGGGGGTTATGGCTACACCTTC. Its protein is CASNNGGYGYTF.

The V and J genes are TRBV2 and TRBJ2-1; the D gene is possibly TRBD2 (5 bases). Germline-derived CDR1 and CDR2 are SNHLY and FYNNEI. This CDR3 has 13 amino acids. V was clipped by 7 bases and J by 4 bases, with 11 bases between them. The CDR3 DNA sequence: TGTGCCAGCATCAGCGGAGAGTACAATGAGCAGTTCTTC. It yields the protein CASISGEYNEQFF.

Regarding this clone: The missing conserved phenylalanine or tryptophan at the end of this CDR3 makes a read error likely. The limits of the CDR3 on the DNA are not certain, so only TCRdb's listed CDR3 is given. This rearrangement joins TRBV19 to TRBJ2-7; TRBD1 is the table's D call and was not checked against the DNA. Germline CDR1 is LNHDA and CDR2 is SQIVND (reference sequence). The CDR3 sequence runs 8 residues, both termini included. CDR3: CASSRTLS.

This chain links TRBV2 with TRBJ1-4; 9 bases align to TRBD1. This CDR3 region has 16 residues. The ends lost 7 bases at V and 6 bases at J; junction bases unmatched: 12. Germline CDR1 is SNHLY and CDR2 is FYNNEI. The CDR3 here is CASNRFRDREDEKLFF. CDR3 nucleotides: TGTGCCAGCAACCGGTTCAGGGACAGGGAGGATGAAAAACTGTTTTTT.

V is TRBV6-1 and J is TRBJ2-1, with D possibly being TRBD1 or TRBD2 (6 bases each). Germline V gene sequence: CDR1 MNHNS, CDR2 SASEGT. V gave up 5 bases and J gave up 12 bases, with 23 bases separating them. CDR3 length: 15 residues. The DNA for the CDR3 is TGTGCCAGCAGTCAAGGTGGGGGGACACAGAAGTTGCAGTTCTTC. Translating gives CASSQGGGTQKLQFF.

This rearrangement joins TRBV7-9 to TRBJ2-5; D remains ambiguous. The CDR3 is 15 amino acids. With 1 base removed from V and 0 bases from J, the gap between germline ends came to 9 bases. Germline V gene data show CDR1 as SEHNR and CDR2 as FQNEAQ (reference sequence). CDR3 bases: TGTGCCAGCAGCTTAGGGGCTCTGTACCAAGAGACCCAGTACTTC. Translation: CASSLGALYQETQYF.

The chain uses TRBV27 and TRBJ2-1; D gene uncertain. V lost 2 bases and J lost 0, with 8 bases in between. Looked up from germline, CDR1 is MNHEY and CDR2 is SMNVEV (reference sequence). This CDR3 spans 15 amino acids. The CDR3 DNA reads as TGTGCCAGCAGTTTAGAACGTCCCTCCTACAATGAGCAGTTCTTC. Its translation is CASSLERPSYNEQFF.